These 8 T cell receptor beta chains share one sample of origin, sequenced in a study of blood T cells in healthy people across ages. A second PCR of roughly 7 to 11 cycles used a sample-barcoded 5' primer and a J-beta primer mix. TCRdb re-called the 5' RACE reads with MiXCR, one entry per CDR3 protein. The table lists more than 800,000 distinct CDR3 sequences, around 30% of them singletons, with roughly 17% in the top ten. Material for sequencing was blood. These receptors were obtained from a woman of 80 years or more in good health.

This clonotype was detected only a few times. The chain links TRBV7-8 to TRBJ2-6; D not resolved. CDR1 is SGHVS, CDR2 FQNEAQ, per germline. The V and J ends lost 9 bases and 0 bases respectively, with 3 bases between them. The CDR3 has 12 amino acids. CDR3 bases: TGTGCCAGGCGCTCTGGGGCCAACGTCCTGACTTTC. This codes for CARRSGANVLTF.

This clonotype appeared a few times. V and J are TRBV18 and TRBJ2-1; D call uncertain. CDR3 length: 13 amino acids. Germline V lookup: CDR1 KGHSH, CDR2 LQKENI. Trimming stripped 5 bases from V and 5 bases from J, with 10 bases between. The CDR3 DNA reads TGTGCCAGCTCAGCTCGCAGGAACAATGAGCAGTTCTTC. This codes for CASSARRNNEQFF.

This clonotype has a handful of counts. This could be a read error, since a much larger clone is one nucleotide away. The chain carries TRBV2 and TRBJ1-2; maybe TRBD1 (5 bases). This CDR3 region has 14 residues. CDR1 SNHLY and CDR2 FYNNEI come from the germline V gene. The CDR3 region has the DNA TGTGCCGGCAGTGAGCAGGGCCTACACGATGGCTACACCTTC. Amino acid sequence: CAGSEQGLHDGYTF.

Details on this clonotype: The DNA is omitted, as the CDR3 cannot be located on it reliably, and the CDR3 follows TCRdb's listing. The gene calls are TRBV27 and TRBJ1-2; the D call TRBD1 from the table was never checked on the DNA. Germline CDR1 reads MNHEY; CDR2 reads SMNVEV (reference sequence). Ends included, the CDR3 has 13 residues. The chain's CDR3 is CATGGQGDYGCTF.

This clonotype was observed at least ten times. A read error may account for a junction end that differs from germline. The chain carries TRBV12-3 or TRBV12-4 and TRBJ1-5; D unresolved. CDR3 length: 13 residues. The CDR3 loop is CASSLWINQPQHF. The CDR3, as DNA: TGTGCCAGCAGTTTATGGATCAATCAGCCTCAGCATTTT.

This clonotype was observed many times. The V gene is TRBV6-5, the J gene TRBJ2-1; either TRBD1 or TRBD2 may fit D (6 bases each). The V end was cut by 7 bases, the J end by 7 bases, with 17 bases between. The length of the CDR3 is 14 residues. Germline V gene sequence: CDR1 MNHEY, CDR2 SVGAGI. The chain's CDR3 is CASTLGGSRNEQFF. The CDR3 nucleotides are TGTGCCAGCACTTTAGGGGGGTCACGGAATGAGCAGTTCTTC.

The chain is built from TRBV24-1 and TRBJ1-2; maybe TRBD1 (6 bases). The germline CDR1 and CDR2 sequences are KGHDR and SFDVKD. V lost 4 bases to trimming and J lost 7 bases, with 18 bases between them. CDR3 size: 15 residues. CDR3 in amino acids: CATSDPQGPSFGYTF. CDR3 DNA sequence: TGTGCCACCAGTGACCCACAGGGTCCCTCCTTTGGCTACACCTTC.

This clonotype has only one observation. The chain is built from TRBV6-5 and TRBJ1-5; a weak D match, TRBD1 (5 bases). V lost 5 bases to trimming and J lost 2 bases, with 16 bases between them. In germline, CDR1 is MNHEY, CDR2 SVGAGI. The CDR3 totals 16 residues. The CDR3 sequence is CASSRIGGNGNQPQHF. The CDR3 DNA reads TGTGCCAGCAGTCGCATTGGGGGGAACGGCAATCAGCCCCAGCATTTT.